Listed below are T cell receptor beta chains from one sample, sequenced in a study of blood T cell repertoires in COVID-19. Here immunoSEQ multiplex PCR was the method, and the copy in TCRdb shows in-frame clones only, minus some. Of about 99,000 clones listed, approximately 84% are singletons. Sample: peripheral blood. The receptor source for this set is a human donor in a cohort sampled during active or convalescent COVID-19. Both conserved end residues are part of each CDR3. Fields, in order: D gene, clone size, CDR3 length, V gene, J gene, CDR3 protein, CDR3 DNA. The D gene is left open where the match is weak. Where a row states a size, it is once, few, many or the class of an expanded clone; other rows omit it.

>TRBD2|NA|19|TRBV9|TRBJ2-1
CASSVGPAGGLSSYNEQFF
TGTGCCAGCAGCGTAGGGCCTGCGGGGGGCTTAAGCTCCTACAATGAGCAGTTCTTC
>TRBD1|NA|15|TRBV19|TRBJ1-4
CASRASGQGEEKLFF
TGTGCCAGTAGGGCCTCGGGGCAGGGGGAGGAAAAACTGTTTTTT
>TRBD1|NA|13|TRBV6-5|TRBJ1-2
CASRTGLFRSYTF
TGTGCCAGCAGGACAGGGTTGTTCCGTAGCTACACCTTC
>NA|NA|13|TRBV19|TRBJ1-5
CASSLQGRQPQHF
TGTGCCAGTAGCCTACAGGGACGCCAGCCCCAGCATTTT
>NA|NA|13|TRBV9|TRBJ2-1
CASSSRGDNEQFF
TGTGCCAGCAGCTCCAGGGGGGACAATGAGCAGTTCTTC
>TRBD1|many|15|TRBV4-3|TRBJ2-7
CASSQQRTGSYEQYF
TGCGCCAGCAGCCAGCAAAGGACAGGATCCTACGAGCAGTACTTC
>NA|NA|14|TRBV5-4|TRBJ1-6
CASSGDRGSSPLHF
TGTGCCAGCAGCGGGGACCGGGGGTCTTCACCCCTCCACTTT
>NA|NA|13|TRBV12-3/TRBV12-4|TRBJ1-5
CASSLGPGQPQHF
TGTGCCAGCAGTTTGGGGCCTGGTCAGCCCCAGCATTTT
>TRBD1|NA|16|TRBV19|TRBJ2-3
CASSPWTGGFTDTQYF
TGTGCCAGTAGTCCTTGGACAGGGGGGTTTACAGATACGCAGTATTTT
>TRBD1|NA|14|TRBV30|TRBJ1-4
CAWSFGTVNEKLFF
TGTGCCTGGAGCTTCGGGACAGTCAATGAAAAACTGTTTTTT
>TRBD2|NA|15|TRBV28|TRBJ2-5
CASSPRLAGTETQYF
TGTGCCAGCAGTCCCCGACTAGCGGGGACGGAGACCCAGTACTTC
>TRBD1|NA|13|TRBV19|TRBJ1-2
CASSEQGEYGYTF
TGTGCCAGTAGTGAACAGGGGGAATATGGCTACACCTTC
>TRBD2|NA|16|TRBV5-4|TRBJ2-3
CASSPGLAGTTDTQYF
TGTGCCAGCAGCCCCGGACTAGCGGGGACCACAGATACGCAGTATTTT
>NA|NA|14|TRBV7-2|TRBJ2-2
CASSLQVPTGELFF
TGTGCCAGCAGCCTACAGGTTCCCACCGGGGAGCTGTTTTTT
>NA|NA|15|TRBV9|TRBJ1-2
CASTTRPGASYGYTF
TGTGCCAGCACCACCCGTCCAGGGGCAAGCTATGGCTACACCTTC
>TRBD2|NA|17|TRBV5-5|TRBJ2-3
CASSWTSGASSTDTQYF
TGTGCCAGCAGCTGGACTAGCGGGGCTTCCTCCACAGATACGCAGTATTTT
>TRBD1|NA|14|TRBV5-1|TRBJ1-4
CASSKGQGREKLFF
TGCGCCAGCAGCAAGGGACAGGGAAGGGAAAAACTGTTTTTT
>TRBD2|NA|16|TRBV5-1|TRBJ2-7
CASSLRAGANSYEQYF
TGCGCCAGCAGCTTGAGAGCGGGGGCCAACTCCTACGAGCAGTACTTC
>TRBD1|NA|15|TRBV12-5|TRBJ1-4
CASGHAGTGDEKLFF
TGTGCTAGTGGACACGCCGGGACAGGGGACGAAAAACTGTTTTTT
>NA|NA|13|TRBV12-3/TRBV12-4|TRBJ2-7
CASSLVGGYEQYF
TGTGCCAGCAGTTTAGTGGGAGGTTACGAGCAGTACTTC
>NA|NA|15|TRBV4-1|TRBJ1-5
CASSRPDRVGQPQHF
TGCGCCAGCAGCCGGCCGGACAGAGTGGGACAGCCCCAGCATTTT
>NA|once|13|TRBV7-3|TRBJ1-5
CASSSEIDQPQHF
TGTGCCAGCAGCTCTGAGATAGATCAGCCCCAGCATTTT
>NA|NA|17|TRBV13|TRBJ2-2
CASSLLSRRTRTGELFF
TGTGCCAGCAGCTTATTATCTAGACGAACACGGACCGGGGAGCTGTTTTTT
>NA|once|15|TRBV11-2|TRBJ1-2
CASSLDRGRAYGYTF
TGTGCCAGCAGCTTAGACCGAGGCAGGGCCTATGGCTACACCTTC
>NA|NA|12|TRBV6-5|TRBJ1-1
CASTDSPAWAFF
TGTGCCAGCACCGACAGCCCCGCATGGGCTTTCTTT
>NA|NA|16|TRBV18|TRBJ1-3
CASSPEALYSGNTIYF
TGTGCCAGCTCACCAGAGGCACTCTACTCTGGAAACACCATATATTTT
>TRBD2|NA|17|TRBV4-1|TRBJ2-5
CASSQHPAGGKQETQYF
TGCGCCAGCAGCCAACATCCAGCGGGGGGGAAACAAGAGACCCAGTACTTC
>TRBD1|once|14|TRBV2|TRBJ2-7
CASYRGPLPYEQYF
TGTGCCAGTTACAGGGGGCCTCTCCCCTACGAGCAGTACTTC
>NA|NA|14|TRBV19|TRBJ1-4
CASTPDRVNEKLFF
TGTGCCAGTACCCCGGACAGAGTTAATGAAAAACTGTTTTTT
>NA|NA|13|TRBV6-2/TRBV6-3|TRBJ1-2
CASSYRGVYGYTF
TGTGCCAGCAGTTACCGGGGGGTCTATGGCTACACCTTC
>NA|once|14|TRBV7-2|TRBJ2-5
CASSLRRTQETQYF
TGTGCCAGCAGCTTGCGGAGGACCCAAGAGACCCAGTACTTC
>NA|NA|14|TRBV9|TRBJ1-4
CASSERATNEKLFF
TGTGCCAGCAGCGAACGGGCAACTAATGAAAAACTGTTTTTT
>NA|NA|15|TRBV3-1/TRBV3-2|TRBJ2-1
CASSQDAAPFNEQFF
TGTGCCAGCAGCCAAGATGCGGCACCATTCAATGAGCAGTTCTTC